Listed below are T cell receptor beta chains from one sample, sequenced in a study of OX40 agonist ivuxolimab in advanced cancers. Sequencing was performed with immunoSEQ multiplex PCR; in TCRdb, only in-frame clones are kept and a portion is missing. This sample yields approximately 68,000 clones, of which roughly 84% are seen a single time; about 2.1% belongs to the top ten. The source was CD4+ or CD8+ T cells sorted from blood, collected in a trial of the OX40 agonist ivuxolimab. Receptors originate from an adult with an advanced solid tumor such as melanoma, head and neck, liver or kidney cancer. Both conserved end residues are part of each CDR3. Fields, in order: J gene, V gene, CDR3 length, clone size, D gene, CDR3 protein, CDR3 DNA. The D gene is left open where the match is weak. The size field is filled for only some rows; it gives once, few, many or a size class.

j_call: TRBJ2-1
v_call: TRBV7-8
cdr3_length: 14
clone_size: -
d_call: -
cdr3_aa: CASSFGTYNNEQFF
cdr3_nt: TGTGCCAGCAGCTTTGGGACGTATAACAATGAGCAGTTCTTC

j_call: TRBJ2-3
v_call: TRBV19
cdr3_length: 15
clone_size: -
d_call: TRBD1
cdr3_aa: CASSPGQAVADTQYF
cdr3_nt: TGTGCCAGTAGTCCTGGACAGGCGGTGGCAGATACGCAGTATTTT

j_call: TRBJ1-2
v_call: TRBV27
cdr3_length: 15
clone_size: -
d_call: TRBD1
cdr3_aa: CASSSPGQGIYGYTF
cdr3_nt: TGTGCCAGCAGTTCCCCGGGACAGGGAATCTATGGCTACACCTTC

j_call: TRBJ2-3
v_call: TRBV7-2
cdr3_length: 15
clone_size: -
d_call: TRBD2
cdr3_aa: CASSSSGGFSDTQYF
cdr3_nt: TGTGCCAGCAGCTCTAGCGGGGGATTTTCAGATACGCAGTATTTT

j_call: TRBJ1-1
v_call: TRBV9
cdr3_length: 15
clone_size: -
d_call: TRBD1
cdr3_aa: CASSVTGLSTTEAFF
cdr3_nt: TGTGCCAGCAGCGTGACAGGGCTCTCGACCACTGAAGCTTTCTTT

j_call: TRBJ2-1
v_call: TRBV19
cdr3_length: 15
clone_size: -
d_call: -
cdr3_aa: CASSSGISSYNEQFF
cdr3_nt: TGTGCCAGTAGTAGCGGGATCAGCTCCTACAATGAGCAGTTCTTC

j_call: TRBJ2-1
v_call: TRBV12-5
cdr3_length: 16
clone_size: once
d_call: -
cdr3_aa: CASGSPGGTENNEQFF
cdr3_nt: TGTGCTAGTGGTTCCCCTGGAGGGACGGAAAACAATGAGCAGTTCTTC

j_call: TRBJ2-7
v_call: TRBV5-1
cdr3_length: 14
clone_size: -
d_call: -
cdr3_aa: CASSLGAKGSEQYF
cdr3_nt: TGCGCCAGCAGCTTGGGAGCAAAGGGTTCCGAGCAGTACTTC

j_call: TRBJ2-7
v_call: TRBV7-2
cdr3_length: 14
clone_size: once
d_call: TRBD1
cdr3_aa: CASSYRDSSYEQYF
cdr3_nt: TGTGCCAGCAGCTACCGGGACAGCTCCTACGAGCAGTACTTC

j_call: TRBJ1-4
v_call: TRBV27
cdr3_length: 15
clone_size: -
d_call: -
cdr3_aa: CASSRTGVTNEKLFF
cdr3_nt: TGTGCCAGCAGCCGGACCGGGGTTACTAATGAAAAACTGTTTTTT

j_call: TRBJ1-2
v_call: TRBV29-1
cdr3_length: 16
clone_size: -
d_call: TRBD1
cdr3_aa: CSVEDLRDRVGYGYTF
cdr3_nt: TGCAGCGTTGAAGATCTTCGGGACAGGGTAGGCTATGGCTACACCTTC

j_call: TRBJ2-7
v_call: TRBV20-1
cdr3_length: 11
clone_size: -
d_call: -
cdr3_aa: CSARGGYEQYF
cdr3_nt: TGCAGTGCTAGAGGGGGATACGAGCAGTACTTC

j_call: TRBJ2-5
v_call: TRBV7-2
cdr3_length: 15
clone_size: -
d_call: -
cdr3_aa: CASSLIGMGQETQYF
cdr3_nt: TGTGCCAGCAGCTTAATTGGAATGGGGCAAGAGACCCAGTACTTC

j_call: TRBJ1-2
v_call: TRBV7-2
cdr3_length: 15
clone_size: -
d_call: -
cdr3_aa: CASSLDLGVRYGYTF
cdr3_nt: TGTGCCAGCAGCTTAGATTTGGGGGTGCGGTATGGCTACACCTTC

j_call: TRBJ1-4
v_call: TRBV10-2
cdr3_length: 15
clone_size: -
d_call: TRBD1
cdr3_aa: CASSGLTGGFSKLFF
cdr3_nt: TGCGCCAGCAGCGGGTTGACAGGGGGCTTTAGTAAACTGTTTTTT

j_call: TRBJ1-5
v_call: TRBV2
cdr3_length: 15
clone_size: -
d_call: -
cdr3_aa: CASSEQGNYEQPQHF
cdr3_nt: TGTGCCAGCAGTGAACAGGGGAATTATGAACAGCCCCAGCATTTT

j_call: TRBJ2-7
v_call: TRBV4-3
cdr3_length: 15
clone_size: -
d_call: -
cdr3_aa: CASSREGHLSYEQYF
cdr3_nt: TGCGCCAGCAGCCGAGAGGGACACCTCTCCTACGAGCAGTACTTC

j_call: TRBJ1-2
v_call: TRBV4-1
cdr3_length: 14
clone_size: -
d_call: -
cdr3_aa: CASSQDFGVGGYTF
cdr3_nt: TGCGCCAGCAGCCAAGATTTCGGGGTGGGTGGCTACACCTTC

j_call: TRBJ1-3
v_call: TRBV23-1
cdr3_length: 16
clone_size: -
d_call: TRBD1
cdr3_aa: CASTQRQGRAGNTIYF
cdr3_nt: TGCGCCAGCACCCAAAGACAGGGCCGCGCTGGAAACACCATATATTTT

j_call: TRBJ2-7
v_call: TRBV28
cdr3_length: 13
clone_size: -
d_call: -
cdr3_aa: CASSLGRNHEQYF
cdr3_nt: TGTGCCAGCAGTTTAGGGAGAAACCACGAGCAGTACTTC

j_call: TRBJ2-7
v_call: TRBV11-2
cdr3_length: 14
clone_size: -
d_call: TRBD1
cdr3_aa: CASRFGQGAREQYF
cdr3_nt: TGTGCCAGCAGATTCGGACAGGGGGCTAGAGAGCAGTACTTC

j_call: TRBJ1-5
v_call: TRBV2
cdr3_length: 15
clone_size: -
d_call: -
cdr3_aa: CASQYNGNHNQPQHF
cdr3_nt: TGTGCCAGCCAGTATAACGGTAATCACAATCAGCCCCAGCATTTT

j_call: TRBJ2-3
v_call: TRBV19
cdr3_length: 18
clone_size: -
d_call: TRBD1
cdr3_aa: CASSTTSGGTGSTDTQYF
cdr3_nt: TGTGCCAGTAGTACCACCTCTGGGGGGACAGGGTCCACAGATACGCAGTATTTT

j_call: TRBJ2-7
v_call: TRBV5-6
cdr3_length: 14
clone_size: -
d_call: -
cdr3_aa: CASSWDQRGYEQYF
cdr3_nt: TGTGCCAGCAGCTGGGATCAAAGGGGGTACGAGCAGTACTTC

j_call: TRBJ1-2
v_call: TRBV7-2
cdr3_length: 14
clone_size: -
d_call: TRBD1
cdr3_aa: CASSRMGQGNGYTF
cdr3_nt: TGTGCCAGCAGCCGTATGGGACAGGGGAATGGCTACACCTTC

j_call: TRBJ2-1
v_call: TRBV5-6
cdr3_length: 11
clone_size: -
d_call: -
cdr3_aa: CASSTGPRTFF
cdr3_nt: TGTGCCAGCAGTACCGGGCCCCGCACGTTCTTC

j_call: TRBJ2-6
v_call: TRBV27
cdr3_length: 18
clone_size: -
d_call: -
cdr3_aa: CASTVDRGLSSGANVLTF
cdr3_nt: TGTGCCAGCACCGTAGACAGGGGACTAAGCTCTGGGGCCAACGTCCTGACTTTC

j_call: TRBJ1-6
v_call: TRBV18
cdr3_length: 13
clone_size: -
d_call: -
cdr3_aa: CASSGSADSPLHF
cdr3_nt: TGTGCCAGCTCAGGGTCGGCGGATTCACCCCTCCACTTT

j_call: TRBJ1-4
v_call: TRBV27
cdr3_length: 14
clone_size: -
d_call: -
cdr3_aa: CASSGTGTNEKLFF
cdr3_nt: TGTGCCAGCAGTGGAACAGGGACTAATGAAAAACTGTTTTTT

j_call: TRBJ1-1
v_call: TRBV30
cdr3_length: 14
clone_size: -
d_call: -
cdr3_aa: CATQGPSLNTEAFF
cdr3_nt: TGTGCCACCCAGGGGCCCTCCTTGAACACTGAAGCTTTCTTT

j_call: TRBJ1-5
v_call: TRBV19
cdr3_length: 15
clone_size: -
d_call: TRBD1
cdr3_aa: CASSPGTVSRRPQHF
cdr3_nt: TGTGCCAGTAGTCCCGGGACAGTGAGTCGTCGGCCCCAGCATTTT

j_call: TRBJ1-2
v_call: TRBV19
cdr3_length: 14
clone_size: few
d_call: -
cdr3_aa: CASSEGGYRYGYTF
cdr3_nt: TGTGCCAGTAGTGAGGGAGGATACCGTTATGGCTACACCTTC

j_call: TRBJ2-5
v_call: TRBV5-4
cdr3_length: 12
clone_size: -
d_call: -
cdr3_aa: CASNRYQETQYF
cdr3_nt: TGTGCCAGCAACAGGTACCAAGAGACCCAGTACTTC

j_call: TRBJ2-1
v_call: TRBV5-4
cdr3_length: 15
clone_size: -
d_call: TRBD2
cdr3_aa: CASSLGGGAYNEQFF
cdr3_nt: TGTGCCAGCAGCTTAGGCGGGGGGGCCTACAATGAGCAGTTCTTC

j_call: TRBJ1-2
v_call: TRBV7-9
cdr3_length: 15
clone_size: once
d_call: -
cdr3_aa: CASSLDGGRPASYTF
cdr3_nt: TGTGCCAGCAGCTTAGATGGGGGACGCCCCGCCAGCTACACCTTC

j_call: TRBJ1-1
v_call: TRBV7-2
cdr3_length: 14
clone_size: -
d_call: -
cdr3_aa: CASSLDPSGTEAFF
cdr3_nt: TGTGCCAGCAGCTTAGATCCCAGTGGCACTGAAGCTTTCTTT

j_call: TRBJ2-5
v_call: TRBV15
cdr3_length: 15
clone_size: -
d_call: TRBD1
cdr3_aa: CATSRDPTGTETQYF
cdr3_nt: TGTGCCACCAGCAGAGATCCGACAGGGACGGAGACCCAGTACTTC

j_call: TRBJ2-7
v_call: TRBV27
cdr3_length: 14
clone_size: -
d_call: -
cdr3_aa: CASSLYSGAYEQYF
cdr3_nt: TGTGCCAGCAGTTTATATTCAGGGGCCTACGAGCAGTACTTC

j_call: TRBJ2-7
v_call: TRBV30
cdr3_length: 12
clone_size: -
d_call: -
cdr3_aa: CAWRGIGWEQYF
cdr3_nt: TGTGCCTGGAGGGGTATAGGGTGGGAGCAGTACTTC

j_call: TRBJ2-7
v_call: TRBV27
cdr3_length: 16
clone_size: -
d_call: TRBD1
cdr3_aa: CASSLSHLRTGGEQYF
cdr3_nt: TGTGCCAGCAGTTTATCTCACCTCCGGACAGGGGGCGAGCAGTACTTC

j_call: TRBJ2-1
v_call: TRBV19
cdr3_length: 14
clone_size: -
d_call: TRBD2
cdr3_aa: CASSATSGSSEQFF
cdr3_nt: TGTGCCAGTAGTGCGACTAGCGGGAGTAGTGAGCAGTTCTTC

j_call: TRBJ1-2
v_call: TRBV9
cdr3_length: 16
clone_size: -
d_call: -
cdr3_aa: CASSSGLQASHYGYTF
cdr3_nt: TGTGCCAGCAGCTCAGGGCTACAGGCCTCTCACTATGGCTACACCTTC

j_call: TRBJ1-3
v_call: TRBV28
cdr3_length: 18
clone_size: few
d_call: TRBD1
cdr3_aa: CASSSGGLTSGAGNTIYF
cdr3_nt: TGTGCCAGCAGTTCAGGGGGCCTTACATCAGGAGCTGGAAACACCATATATTTT

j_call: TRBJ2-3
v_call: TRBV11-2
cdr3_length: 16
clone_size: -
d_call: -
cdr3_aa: CASSLRLGLPSDTQYF
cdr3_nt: TGTGCCAGCAGCTTAAGGTTAGGACTTCCATCAGATACGCAGTATTTT

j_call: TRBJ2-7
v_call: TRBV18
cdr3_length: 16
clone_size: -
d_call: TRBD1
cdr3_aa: CASSPQGQGVTYEQYF
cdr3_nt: TGTGCCAGCTCACCACAAGGACAGGGGGTTACCTACGAGCAGTACTTC

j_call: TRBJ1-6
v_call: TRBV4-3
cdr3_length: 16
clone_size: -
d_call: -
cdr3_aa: CASSQDLAGSDSPLHF
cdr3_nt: TGCGCCAGCAGCCAAGATCTAGCAGGGAGTGATTCACCCCTCCACTTT

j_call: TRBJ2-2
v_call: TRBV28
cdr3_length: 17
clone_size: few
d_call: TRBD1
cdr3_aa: CASSPSGTGAIQGELFF
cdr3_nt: TGTGCCAGCAGTCCCTCCGGGACAGGGGCGATCCAGGGGGAGCTGTTTTTT

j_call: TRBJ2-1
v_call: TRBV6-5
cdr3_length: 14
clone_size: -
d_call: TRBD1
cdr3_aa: CASSSDRDGAEQFF
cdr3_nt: TGTGCCAGCAGCTCGGACAGGGATGGGGCTGAGCAGTTCTTC

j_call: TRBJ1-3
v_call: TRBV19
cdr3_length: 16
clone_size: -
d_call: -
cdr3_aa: CASRSPPWGRGNTIYF
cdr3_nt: TGTGCCAGTAGATCCCCTCCTTGGGGGAGAGGAAACACCATATATTTT